The 4 T cell receptor beta chains below were found in one sample sequenced in a study of blood T cell repertoires in COVID-19. Method: immunoSEQ multiplex PCR; TCRdb's copy keeps in-frame clones and lacks some. The table shows about 270,000 clones, with more than 85% occurring only once. The material sequenced was peripheral blood. Receptor source: a person in their late teens or twenties with COVID-19, enrolled during active disease.

This clone has just one count. The V call is TRBV6-5, the J call TRBJ2-5, with D perhaps matching TRBD1 (6 bases). V was clipped by 7 bases and J by 2 bases, with 11 bases between them. There are 13 residues in the CDR3. The germline V gene has CDR1 MNHEY and CDR2 SVGAGI. CDR3 DNA: TGTGCCAGCACAGAGGACAGTCAAGAGACCCAGTACTTC. Its translation: CASTEDSQETQYF.

This clone was recorded once. The chain has TRBV5-5 and TRBJ2-3; weak D call: TRBD1 (5 bases). Trimming stripped 1 base from V and 0 bases from J, with 9 bases between. Germline CDR1 reads SGHKS; CDR2 reads YYEKEE (reference sequence). This CDR3 comprises 15 residues. The CDR3 region has the DNA TGTGCCAGCAGCTTGACACAGGTCAGCACAGATACGCAGTATTTT. Translating gives CASSLTQVSTDTQYF.

This clone was detected only once. The chain carries TRBV7-9 and TRBJ2-5, with 7 nucleotides matching TRBD1. CDR1 is SEHNR, CDR2 FQNEAQ, per germline (reference sequence). The CDR3 has 13 amino acids. V gave up 4 bases and J gave up 2 bases; unmatched junction bases: 1. CDR3 in amino acids: CASSSGQQETQYF. The DNA for the CDR3 is TGTGCCAGCAGCTCGGGACAGCAAGAGACCCAGTACTTC.

The V call is TRBV7-2, the J call TRBJ2-5, with TRBD2 matching 7 bases. CDR1 is SGHTA and CDR2 is FQGNSA in the germline V gene. The CDR3 has 16 residues. Trimming removed 5 bases from V and 5 bases from J; junction bases left unmatched: 14. This CDR3 is CASSTAGEKWGETQYF. DNA of the CDR3: TGTGCCAGCAGCACGGCGGGAGAAAAGTGGGGGGAGACCCAGTACTTC.